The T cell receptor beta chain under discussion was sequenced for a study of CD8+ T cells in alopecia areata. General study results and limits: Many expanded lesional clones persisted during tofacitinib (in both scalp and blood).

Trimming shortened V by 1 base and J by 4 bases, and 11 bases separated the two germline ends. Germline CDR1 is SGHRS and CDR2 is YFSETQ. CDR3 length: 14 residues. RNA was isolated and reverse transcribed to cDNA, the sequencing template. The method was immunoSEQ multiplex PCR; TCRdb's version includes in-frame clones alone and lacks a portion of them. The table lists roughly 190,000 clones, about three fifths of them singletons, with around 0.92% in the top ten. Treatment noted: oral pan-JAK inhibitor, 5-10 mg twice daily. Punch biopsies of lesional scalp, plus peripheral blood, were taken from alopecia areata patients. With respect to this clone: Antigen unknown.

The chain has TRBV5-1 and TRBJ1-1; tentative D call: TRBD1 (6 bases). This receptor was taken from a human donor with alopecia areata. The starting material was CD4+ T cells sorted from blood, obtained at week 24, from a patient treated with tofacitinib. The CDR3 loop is CASSLQGGSTEAFF. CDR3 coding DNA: TGCGCCAGCAGCTTGCAAGGGGGGAGCACTGAAGCTTTCTTT.